This T cell receptor (beta chain) originates from a study of control samples from healthy donors and cancer patients. Sequenced by immunoSEQ multiplex PCR; TCRdb stores in-frame clones only, minus some. The table lists about 89,000 clones, around 85% of them singletons. The CDR3 spans 14 residues. CDR1 is LGHNA and CDR2 is YSLEER in the germline V gene. V lost 1 base, J lost 4 bases, and 4 bases stayed unmatched. The specimen sequenced was blood. The V and J genes are TRBV4-3 and TRBJ2-7; 7 bases are shared with TRBD1. The clonotype originates from a woman aged 40-49 years in good health. The CDR3: CASSQVRGLYEQYF. DNA of the CDR3: TGCGCCAGCAGCCAAGTAAGGGGGCTGTACGAGCAGTACTTC.